The present T cell receptor (beta chain) was sequenced within a study of blood T cell repertoires in COVID-19. Study summary: Samples of COVID-19 (acute and convalescent) were obtained from the United States, Italy and Spain. The analysed material was cDNA or gDNA that came from T cells, B-cell-depleted T cells, or PBMCs.

In the source study's methods: Scientists estimated how many nucleated cells there were by amplifying reference gene primers. The data were produced by immunoSEQ multiplex PCR, yet TCRdb's version contains in-frame clones alone and is incomplete. V and J calls and clone size are those listed in that table; D and trimming were worked out from the DNA. Altogether about 94,000 clones are present, 74% being singletons, with the ten largest covering 3% to 4.5%. With 3 bases clipped from V and 4 bases from J, the junction kept 9 bases outside the gene matches. CDR3 length: 15 residues. The germline gives CDR1 LGHDT, CDR2 YNNKEL (reference sequence). Enrolment of Seattle patients took place during active infection, and they were followed longitudinally. There are a few counts of this clone.

The rearrangement links TRBV3-1 (or the pseudogene TRBV3-2) to TRBJ2-7, with 7 nucleotides matching TRBD1. The sequencing input was peripheral blood. This TCR derives from a man aged 70 or older with COVID-19, enrolled during active disease. The CDR3 loop is CASSQRQGMSYEQYF. The CDR3, as DNA: TGTGCCAGCAGCCAGCGACAGGGTATGTCGTACGAGCAGTACTTC.